In its sample, the clone carrying this T cell receptor beta chain was seen a few times. Its antigen is undetermined. These data originate in a study of shared clonotypes between healthy human individuals. Broader study findings: A handful of donors shared approximately 5% of their naive CD4 clonotypes.

CD45RO-negative CD8 cells positively selected for CCR7 made up the naive population, which excluded terminally differentiated effector memory CD45RA+ cells. Nashville, Tennessee was home to all donors, each a Caucasian adult. Several immunoSEQ 96-well plates shared each subset's DNA, each plate a replicate. Generated by immunoSEQ multiplex PCR, the TCRdb table keeps only in-frame clones and is missing some. The repertoire holds some 2,000,000 clones, with roughly 95% as singletons. This CDR3 has 13 residues. CDR1 is SGHRS and CDR2 is YFSETQ in the germline V gene. With 5 bases removed from V and 10 bases from J, the gap between germline ends came to 16 bases.

This TCR derives from a man between 18 and 35 years old in good health. What was sequenced was naive CD8+ T cells sorted from blood. The chain uses TRBV5-1 and TRBJ2-1, with D uncertain. In DNA, the CDR3 is TGCGCCAGCAGATGGACGGTCCTGGGAGAGCAGTTCTTC. It codes for CASRWTVLGEQFF.